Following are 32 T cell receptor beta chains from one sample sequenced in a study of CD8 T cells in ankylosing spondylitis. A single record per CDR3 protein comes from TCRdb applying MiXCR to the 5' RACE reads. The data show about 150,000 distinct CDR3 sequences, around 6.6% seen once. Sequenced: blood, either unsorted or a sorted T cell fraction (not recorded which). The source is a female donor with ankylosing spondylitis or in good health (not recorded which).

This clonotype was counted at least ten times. CDR3 sequence (DNA): TGTGCCAGCAGGGGAGGTGGGGAAGAGACCCAGTACTTC. This codes for CASRGGGEETQYF. The J gene is TRBJ2-5, the V gene TRBV6-6; a possible D gene is TRBD2 (6 bases). CDR3 length: 13 residues. CDR1 MNHNY and CDR2 SVGAGI come from the germline V gene (reference sequence). Trimming cost V 6 bases and J 3 bases, with 11 bases left between them.

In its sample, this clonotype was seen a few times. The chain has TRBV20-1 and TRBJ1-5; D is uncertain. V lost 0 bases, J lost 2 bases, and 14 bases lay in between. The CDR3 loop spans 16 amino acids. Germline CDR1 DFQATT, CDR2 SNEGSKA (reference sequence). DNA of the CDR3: TGCAGTGCTAGAGATGGCGGGAGGGCAGGCAATCAGCCCCAGCATTTT. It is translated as CSARDGGRAGNQPQHF.

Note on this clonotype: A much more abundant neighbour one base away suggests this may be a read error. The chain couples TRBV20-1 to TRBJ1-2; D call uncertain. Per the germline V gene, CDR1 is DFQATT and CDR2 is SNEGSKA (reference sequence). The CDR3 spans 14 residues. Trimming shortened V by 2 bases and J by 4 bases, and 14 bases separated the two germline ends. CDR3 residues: CSARIPGVLYGYTF. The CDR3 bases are TGCAGTGCTAGAATCCCAGGCGTCCTCTATGGCTACACCTTC.

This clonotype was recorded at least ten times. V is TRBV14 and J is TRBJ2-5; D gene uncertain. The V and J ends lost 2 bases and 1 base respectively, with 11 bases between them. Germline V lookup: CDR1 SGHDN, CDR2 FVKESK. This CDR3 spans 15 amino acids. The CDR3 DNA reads TGTGCCAGCAGCCAACGAGGACCTACCCAAGAGACCCAGTACTTC. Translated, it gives CASSQRGPTQETQYF.

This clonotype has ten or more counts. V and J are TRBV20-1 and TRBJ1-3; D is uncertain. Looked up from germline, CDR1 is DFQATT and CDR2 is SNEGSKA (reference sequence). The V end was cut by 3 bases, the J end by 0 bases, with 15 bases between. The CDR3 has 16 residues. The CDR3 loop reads CSASHPGRNSGNTIYF. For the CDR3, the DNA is TGCAGTGCTAGCCACCCCGGTCGGAACTCTGGAAACACCATATATTTT.

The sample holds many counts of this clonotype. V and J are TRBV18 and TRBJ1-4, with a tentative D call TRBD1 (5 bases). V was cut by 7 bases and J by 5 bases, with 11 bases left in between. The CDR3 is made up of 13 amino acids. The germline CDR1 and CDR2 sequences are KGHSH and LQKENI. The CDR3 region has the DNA TGTGCCAGCTGCAGGGCATTAAATGAAAAACTGTTTTTT. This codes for CASCRALNEKLFF.

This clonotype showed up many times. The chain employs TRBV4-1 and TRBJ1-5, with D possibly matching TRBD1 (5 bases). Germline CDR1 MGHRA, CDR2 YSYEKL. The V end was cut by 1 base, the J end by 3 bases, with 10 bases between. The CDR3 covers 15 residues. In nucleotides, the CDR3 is TGCGCCAGCAGCCAAGGGGACCTTCCCAATCAGCCCCAGCATTTT. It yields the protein CASSQGDLPNQPQHF.

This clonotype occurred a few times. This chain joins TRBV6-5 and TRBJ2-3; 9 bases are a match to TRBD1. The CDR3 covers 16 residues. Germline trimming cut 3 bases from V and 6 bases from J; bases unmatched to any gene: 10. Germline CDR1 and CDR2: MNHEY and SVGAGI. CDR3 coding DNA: TGTGCCAGCAGTTATTTCGCGACAGGGGGAGAGGATACGCAGTATTTT. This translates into CASSYFATGGEDTQYF.

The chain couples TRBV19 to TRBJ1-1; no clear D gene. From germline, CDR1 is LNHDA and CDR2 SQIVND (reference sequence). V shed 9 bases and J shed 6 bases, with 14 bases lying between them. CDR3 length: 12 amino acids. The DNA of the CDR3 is TGTGCCAGCTTTACCCCTAGCTCTGAAGCTTTCTTT. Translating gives CASFTPSSEAFF.

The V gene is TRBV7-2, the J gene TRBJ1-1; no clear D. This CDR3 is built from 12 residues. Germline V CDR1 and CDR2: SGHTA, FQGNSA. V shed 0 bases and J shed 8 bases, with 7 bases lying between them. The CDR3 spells CASSLALGEAFF. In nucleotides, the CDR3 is TGTGCCAGCAGCTTAGCACTGGGAGAAGCTTTCTTT.

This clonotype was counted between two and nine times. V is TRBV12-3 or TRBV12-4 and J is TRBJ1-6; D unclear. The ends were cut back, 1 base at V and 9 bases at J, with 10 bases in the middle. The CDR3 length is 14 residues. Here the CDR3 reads CASSLGREASPLHF. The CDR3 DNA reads TGTGCCAGCAGTTTAGGTAGGGAGGCTTCACCCCTCCACTTT.

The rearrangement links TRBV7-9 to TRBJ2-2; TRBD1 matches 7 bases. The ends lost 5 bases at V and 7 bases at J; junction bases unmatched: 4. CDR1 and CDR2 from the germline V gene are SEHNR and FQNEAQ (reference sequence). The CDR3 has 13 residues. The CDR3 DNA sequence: TGTGCCAGCAGCCGTACAGGGGTCGGGGAGCTGTTTTTT. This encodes CASSRTGVGELFF.

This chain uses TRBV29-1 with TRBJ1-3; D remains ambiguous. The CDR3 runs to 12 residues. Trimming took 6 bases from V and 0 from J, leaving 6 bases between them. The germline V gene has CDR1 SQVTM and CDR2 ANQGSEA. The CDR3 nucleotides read TGCAGCGTAAGCTACTCTGGAAACACCATATATTTT. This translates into CSVSYSGNTIYF.

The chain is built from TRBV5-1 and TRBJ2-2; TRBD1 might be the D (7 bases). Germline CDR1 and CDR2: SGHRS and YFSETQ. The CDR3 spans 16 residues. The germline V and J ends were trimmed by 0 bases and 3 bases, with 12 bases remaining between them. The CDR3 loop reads CASSLAEGADTGELFF. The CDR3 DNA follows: TGCGCCAGCAGCTTGGCGGAGGGGGCTGACACCGGGGAGCTGTTTTTT.

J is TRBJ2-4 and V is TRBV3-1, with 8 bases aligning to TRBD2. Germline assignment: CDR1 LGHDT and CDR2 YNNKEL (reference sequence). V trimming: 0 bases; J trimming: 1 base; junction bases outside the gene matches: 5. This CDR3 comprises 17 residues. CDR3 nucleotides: TGTGCCAGCAGCCAAGATTTAGCGGGGTTCGCCAAAAACATTCAGTACTTC. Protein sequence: CASSQDLAGFAKNIQYF.

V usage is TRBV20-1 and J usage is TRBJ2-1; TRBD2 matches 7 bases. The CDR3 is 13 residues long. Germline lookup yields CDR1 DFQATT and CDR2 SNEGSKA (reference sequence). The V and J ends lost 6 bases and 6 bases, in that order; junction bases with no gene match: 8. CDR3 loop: CSAGLAASNEQFF. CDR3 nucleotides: TGCAGTGCCGGTCTAGCGGCAAGCAATGAGCAGTTCTTC.

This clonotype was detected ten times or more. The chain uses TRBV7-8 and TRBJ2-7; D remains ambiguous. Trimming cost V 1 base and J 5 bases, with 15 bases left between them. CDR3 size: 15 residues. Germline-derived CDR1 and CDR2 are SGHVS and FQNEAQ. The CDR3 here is CASSLVGRERNEQYF. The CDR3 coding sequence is TGTGCCAGCAGCTTAGTCGGGCGAGAAAGGAACGAGCAGTACTTC.

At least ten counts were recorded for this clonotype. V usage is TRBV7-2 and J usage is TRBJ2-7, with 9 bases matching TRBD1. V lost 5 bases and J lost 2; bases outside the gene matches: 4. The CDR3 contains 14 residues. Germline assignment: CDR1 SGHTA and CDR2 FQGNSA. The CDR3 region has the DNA TGTGCCAGCAGCCCCTGGACAGGGGCCTACGAGCAGTACTTC. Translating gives CASSPWTGAYEQYF.

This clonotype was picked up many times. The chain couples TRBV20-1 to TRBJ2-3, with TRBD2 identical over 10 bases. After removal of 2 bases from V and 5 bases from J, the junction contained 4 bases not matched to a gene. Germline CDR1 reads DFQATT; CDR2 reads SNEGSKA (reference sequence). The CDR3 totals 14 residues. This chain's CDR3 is CSARRVAGGDTQYF. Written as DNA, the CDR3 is TGCAGTGCTAGACGGGTAGCGGGGGGAGATACGCAGTATTTT.

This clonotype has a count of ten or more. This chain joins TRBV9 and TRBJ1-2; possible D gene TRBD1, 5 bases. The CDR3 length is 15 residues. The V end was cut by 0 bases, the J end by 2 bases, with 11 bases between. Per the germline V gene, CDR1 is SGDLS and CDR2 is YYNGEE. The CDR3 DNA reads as TGTGCCAGCAGCGTAGGGCAGGGAGGGAACTATGGCTACACCTTC. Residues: CASSVGQGGNYGYTF.

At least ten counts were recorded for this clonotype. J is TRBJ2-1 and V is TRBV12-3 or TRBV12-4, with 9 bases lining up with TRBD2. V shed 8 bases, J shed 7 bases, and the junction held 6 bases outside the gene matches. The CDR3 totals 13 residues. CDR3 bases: TGTGCCAGCGCTGCTAGCGGGGTAAATGAGCAGTTCTTC. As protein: CASAASGVNEQFF.

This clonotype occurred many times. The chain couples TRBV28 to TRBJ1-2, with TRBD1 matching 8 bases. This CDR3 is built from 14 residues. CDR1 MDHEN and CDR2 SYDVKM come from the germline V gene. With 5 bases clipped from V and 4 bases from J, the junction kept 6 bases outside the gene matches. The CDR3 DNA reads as TGTGCCAGCAGTCAGACAGACAGGGGCTATGGCTACACCTTC. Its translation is CASSQTDRGYGYTF.

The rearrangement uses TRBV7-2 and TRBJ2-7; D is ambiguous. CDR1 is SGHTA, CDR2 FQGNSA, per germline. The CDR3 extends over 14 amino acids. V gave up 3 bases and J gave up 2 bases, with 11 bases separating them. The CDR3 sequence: CASSFFGFTYEQYF. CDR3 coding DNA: TGTGCCAGCAGCTTTTTTGGGTTTACCTACGAGCAGTACTTC.

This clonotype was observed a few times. The CDR3 protein is CASSLQINTEAFF. Here the CDR3 DNA reads TGCGCCAGCAGCCTACAGATTAACACTGAAGCTTTCTTT. This chain connects TRBV5-1 to TRBJ1-1, with D hard to call. Trimming cost V 4 bases and J 2 bases, with 9 bases left between them. Germline V gene sequence: CDR1 SGHRS, CDR2 YFSETQ. There are 13 residues in the CDR3.

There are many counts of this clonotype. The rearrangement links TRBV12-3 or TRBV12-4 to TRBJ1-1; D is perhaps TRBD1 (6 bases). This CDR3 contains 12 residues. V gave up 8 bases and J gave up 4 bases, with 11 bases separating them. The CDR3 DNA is TGTGCCAGCGGGCAGGGGAGCACTGAAGCTTTCTTT. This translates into CASGQGSTEAFF.

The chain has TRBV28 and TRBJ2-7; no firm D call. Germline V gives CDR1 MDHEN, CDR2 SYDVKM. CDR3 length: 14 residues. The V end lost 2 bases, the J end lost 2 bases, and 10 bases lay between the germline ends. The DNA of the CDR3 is TGTGCCAGCAGTTTACCCGGGTCGACCTACGAGCAGTACTTC. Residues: CASSLPGSTYEQYF.

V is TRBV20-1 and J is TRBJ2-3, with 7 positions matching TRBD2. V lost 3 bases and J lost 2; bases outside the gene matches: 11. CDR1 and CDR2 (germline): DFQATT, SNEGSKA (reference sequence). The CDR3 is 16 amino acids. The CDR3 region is CSASGALAADTDTQYF. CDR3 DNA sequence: TGCAGTGCTAGTGGGGCCCTAGCGGCAGACACAGATACGCAGTATTTT.

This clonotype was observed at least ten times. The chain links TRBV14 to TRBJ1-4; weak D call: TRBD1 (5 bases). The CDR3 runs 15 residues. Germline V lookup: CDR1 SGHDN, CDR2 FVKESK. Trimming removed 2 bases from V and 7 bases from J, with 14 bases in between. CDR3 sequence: CASSQQGGPGEKLFF. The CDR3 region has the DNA TGTGCCAGCAGCCAACAGGGTGGTCCCGGTGAAAAACTGTTTTTT.

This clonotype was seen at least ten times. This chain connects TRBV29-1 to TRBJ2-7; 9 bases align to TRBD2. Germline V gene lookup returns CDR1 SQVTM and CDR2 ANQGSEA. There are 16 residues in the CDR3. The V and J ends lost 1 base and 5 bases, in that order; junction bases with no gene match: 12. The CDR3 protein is CSVEGGVGGGADEQYF. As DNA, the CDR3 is TGCAGCGTTGAAGGAGGAGTGGGCGGGGGGGCCGACGAGCAGTACTTC.

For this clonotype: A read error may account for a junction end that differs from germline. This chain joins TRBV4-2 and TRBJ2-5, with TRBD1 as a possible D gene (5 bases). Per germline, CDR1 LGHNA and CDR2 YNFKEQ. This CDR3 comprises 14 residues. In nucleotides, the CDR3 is TGTGCCAGCAGCCAAGGGCAGGGTGGAGAGACCCACTACTTC. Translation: CASSQGQGGETHYF.

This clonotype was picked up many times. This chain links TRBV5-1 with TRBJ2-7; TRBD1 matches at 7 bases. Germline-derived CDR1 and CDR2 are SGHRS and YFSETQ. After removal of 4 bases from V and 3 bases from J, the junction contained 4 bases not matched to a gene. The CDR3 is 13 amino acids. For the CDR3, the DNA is TGCGCCAGCAGCCTAGGACAGGACTACGAGCAGTACTTC. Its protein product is CASSLGQDYEQYF. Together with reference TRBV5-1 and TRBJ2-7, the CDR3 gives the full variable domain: KAGVTQTPRYLIKTRGQQVTLSCSPISGHRSVSWYQQTPGQGLQFLFEYFSETQRNKGNFPGRFSGRQFSNSRSEMNVSTLELGDSALYLCASSLGQDYEQYFGPGTRLTVT.

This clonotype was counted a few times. The CDR3 nucleotides are TGCGCCAGCAGCGACTGGCCGAGGGGGCGGACCGGGGAGCTGTTTTTT. Amino acid sequence: CASSDWPRGRTGELFF. This chain joins TRBV5-1 and TRBJ2-2; 7 bases are shared with TRBD1. With V trimmed by 4 bases and J by 5 bases, 11 bases remained unmatched. This CDR3 has 16 residues. Germline V gives CDR1 SGHRS, CDR2 YFSETQ.